This entry describes one T cell receptor beta chain. The target antigen is unknown. The data were taken from a study of CD4 T cells in relation to SARS-CoV-2 and coronaviruses. On the study more broadly: PBMCs were cultured with antigen for less than twelve days before TCR beta sequencing.

Generated by immunoSEQ multiplex PCR, the TCRdb table keeps only in-frame clones and is missing some. This sample has about 36,000 clones, with around 77% found just once. CD4 enrichment then naive enrichment separated naive from memory CD4+ cells. Fewer than 130,000 naive or memory CD4+ cells were cultured with CEF peptides for about nine days. V lost 2 bases and J 1 base, leaving 13 bases between the germline ends. This CDR3 is 16 amino acids long. CDR1 is MNHEY, CDR2 SVGAGI, per germline. The chain carries TRBV6-5 and TRBJ2-3, with D possibly matching TRBD2 (6 bases). Sequenced input: memory CD4+ T cells from PBMCs, cultured in vitro. The TCR originated in an adult with COVID-19. The CDR3 region has the DNA TGTGCCAGCAGTTACCGGAGGGCCACGGGCACAGATACGCAGTATTTT. Protein sequence: CASSYRRATGTDTQYF.